These T cell receptor beta chains were read from a single sample in a study of shared clonotypes between healthy human individuals. Measured with immunoSEQ multiplex PCR; TCRdb has only the in-frame clones, and not every one. The sample has just over 95,000 clones, about 68% seen once. Sequences were obtained from memory CD8+ T cells sorted from blood. All receptors derive from a man aged 25-40 years in good health. Both conserved end residues are part of each CDR3.

V gene	J gene	CDR3 protein
TRBV28	TRBJ2-5	CASGTPLQETQYF
TRBV28	TRBJ2-7	CASSLSGLINEQYF
TRBV28	TRBJ2-7	CASSYTSGTNAYEQYF
TRBV29-1	TRBJ2-6	CSVEDQGTLSGANVLTF
TRBV11-2	TRBJ2-1	CASSLVPFTIF
TRBV2	TRBJ1-4	CASRGERMTGVLEKLFF
TRBV4-3	TRBJ2-3	CASSHFPPGGGDTQYF
TRBV27	TRBJ2-1	CASSSVVDSYNEQFF
TRBV28	TRBJ2-3	CASSSLGGRKVDTQYF
TRBV2	TRBJ2-1	CASSSRDHGYNEQFF
TRBV2	TRBJ2-1	CASSGTGLAGGGGEQFF
TRBV5-1	TRBJ2-1	CASSWGLAGGRDNEQFF
TRBV7-2	TRBJ2-1	CASSSEDGGLYNEQFF
TRBV10-1	TRBJ2-7	CASSDSSNYEQYF
TRBV5-5	TRBJ2-7	CASSSLLAVTYEQYF
TRBV28	TRBJ2-1	CASSAGLAGSSYNEQFF
TRBV25-1	TRBJ2-1	CASSALTSGAYNEQFF
TRBV28	TRBJ1-2	CASSFFASGEKDGYTF